The 7 T cell receptor beta chains listed next were all sequenced from one sample in a study of T cells of healthy individuals. MiXCR was run by TCRdb on the 5' RACE reads, yielding one entry per CDR3 protein. Of about 96,000 distinct CDR3 sequences listed, roughly a sixth are singletons. Source of these receptors: a human donor in good health.

This clonotype came up a few times. The rearrangement joins TRBV29-1 to TRBJ2-7; TRBD1 agrees at 10 bases. Losses at the gene ends were 2 bases for V and 5 bases for J; bases not matched to a gene: 9. Germline CDR1 is SQVTM and CDR2 is ANQGSEA. This CDR3 contains 15 residues. In nucleotides, the CDR3 is TGCAGCGTTGAATCACCGGGACAGGGGTCTAACGAGCAGTACTTC. Residues: CSVESPGQGSNEQYF.

This chain uses TRBV7-2 with TRBJ2-5; 9 bases agree with TRBD1. The CDR3 runs to 15 residues. The germline gives CDR1 SGHTA, CDR2 FQGNSA. The trim removed 4 bases at V and 5 bases at J, leaving 8 bases unmatched. The CDR3 sequence is CASSYGTGSRETQYF. In DNA, the CDR3 is TGTGCCAGCAGCTACGGGACAGGGAGTCGGGAGACCCAGTACTTC.

This clonotype was seen a few times. The chain couples TRBV27 to TRBJ1-4, with D uncertain. The CDR3 is made up of 14 amino acids. The V gene's germline CDR1 is MNHEY and CDR2 SMNVEV (reference sequence). Trimming took off 3 bases at V and 4 bases at J, with 9 bases between the two ends. CDR3 bases: TGTGCCAGCAGTTTTCGACCGTATAATGAAAAACTGTTTTTT. Its protein product is CASSFRPYNEKLFF.

Ten or more counts support this clonotype. J is TRBJ1-5 and V is TRBV15, with TRBD1 as a possible D gene (5 bases). The ends were cut back, 1 base at V and 7 bases at J, with 11 bases in the middle. Germline CDR1 LNHNV, CDR2 YYDKDF (reference sequence). The CDR3 runs to 14 residues. CDR3 sequence: CATSRGGGGQPQHF. DNA for the CDR3: TGTGCCACCAGCAGAGGCGGGGGAGGGCAGCCCCAGCATTTT.

This clonotype was counted between two and nine times. V is TRBV3-1 and J is TRBJ2-3, with 7 bases fitting TRBD2. V gave up 1 base and J gave up 1 base; unmatched junction bases: 5. The CDR3 consists of 16 residues. Per germline, CDR1 LGHDT and CDR2 YNNKEL (reference sequence). The CDR3 sequence: CASSQGTSSGTDTQYF. In DNA, the CDR3 is TGTGCCAGCAGCCAAGGGACTAGTTCGGGCACAGATACGCAGTATTTT.

This clonotype was detected a few times. The CDR3 DNA is TGTGCCACCAGCAGAGTAGGGGACAATGAGCAGTTCTTC. Translated: CATSRVGDNEQFF. The gene calls are TRBV15 and TRBJ2-1, with a weak D call TRBD1 (5 bases). Trimming cost V 1 base and J 5 bases, with 6 bases left between them. The germline V gene has CDR1 LNHNV and CDR2 YYDKDF (reference sequence). The CDR3 runs to 13 residues.

This clonotype was detected a few times. The chain carries TRBV19 and TRBJ1-1, with D uncertain. V was shortened by 7 bases and J by 1 base, with 16 bases between the two germline ends. Germline V gene sequence: CDR1 LNHDA, CDR2 SQIVND (reference sequence). This CDR3 spans 15 amino acids. CDR3 region: CASIPLGTSNTEAFF. The DNA for the CDR3 is TGTGCCAGTATTCCCCTCGGAACCTCGAACACTGAAGCTTTCTTT.